The T cell receptor beta chain under discussion was sequenced for a study of T cells in Graves' hyperthyroidism and ophthalmopathy. This clonotype was found many times. The source material, RNA transcripts, was used to amplify TCR beta CDR3 regions. The TCR CDR3 first-round RT-PCR relied on the HTBI primer set. TCRdb re-called the multiplex PCR reads through MiXCR, storing one row per CDR3 protein. The table lists 600,000 or so distinct CDR3 sequences, around 15% of them singletons. Germline V gives CDR1 LGHDT, CDR2 YNNKEL (reference sequence). Trimming left V 1 base short and J 5 bases short, with 3 bases between. The CDR3 has 12 amino acids. Exclusions: uncontrolled infection, other autoimmune disease, pregnancy, lactation.

The sequence was collected from a woman aged 25 to 45 with Graves' hyperthyroidism. Source material: blood. The chain joins TRBV3-1 to TRBJ2-4; no firm D call. CDR3 sequence: CASSQGENIQYF. CDR3 in DNA: TGTGCCAGCAGCCAAGGGGAAAACATTCAGTACTTC.